This T cell receptor beta chain was observed in a study of Graves' ophthalmopathy and Graves' hyperthyroidism. The study amplified TCR beta CDR3 regions using RNA transcripts. HTBI-primed RT-PCR formed the first round, and a multiplex PCR formed the second. TCRdb redid the calling of the multiplex PCR reads with MiXCR, one entry per CDR3 protein. The sample carries approximately 640,000 distinct CDR3 sequences, about 41% recorded once. The V gene's germline CDR1 is SGHDN and CDR2 FVKESK. This CDR3 spans 12 amino acids. Trimming shortened V by 3 bases and J by 3 bases, and 3 bases separated the two germline ends.

The TCR sequence derives from an adult man with Graves' ophthalmopathy. The chain links TRBV14 to TRBJ2-1; D remains ambiguous. The specimen was peripheral blood. The CDR3 is CASSHFYNEQFF. Written as DNA, the CDR3 is TGTGCCAGCAGCCACTTCTACAATGAGCAGTTCTTC.